This TCR beta chain was observed in a study of sequential checkpoint blockade in melanoma. Study-level background: Randomization was 1:1 between first-line nivolumab→ipilimumab and ipilimumab→nivolumab. Both treatment sequences were followed by maintenance nivolumab.

CDR3 length equals 14 residues. CDR1 and CDR2 from the germline V gene are MNHEY and SMNVEV (reference sequence). Trimming cost V 5 bases and J 3 bases, with 14 bases left between them. This clone has more than one count but fewer than ten. Sequencing was performed with immunoSEQ multiplex PCR; in TCRdb, only in-frame clones are kept and a portion is missing. The sample yields 40,000 or so clones, approximately 85% seen once. Treatment described: randomized to nivolumab then ipilimumab (arm A) or the reverse (arm B). DNA-damaging chemotherapy had not been given to any patient beforehand. PBMC sorting kept live CD3+CD8+ cells without CD19 or CD56.

The J gene is TRBJ2-7, the V gene TRBV27; D remains unclear. This sequence originates from a human donor with melanoma. Sequencing was performed on CD8+ T cells sorted from blood (inferred from file names), taken from a patient given nivolumab and ipilimumab in sequence. The DNA for the CDR3 is TGTGCCAGCAGTCCGTGGAACCTAGGCTACGAGCAGTACTTC. This gives the protein CASSPWNLGYEQYF.